Presented here are 21 T cell receptor beta chains from one specimen sequenced in a study of CD8 T cells in ankylosing spondylitis. Using its own MiXCR run on the 5' RACE reads, TCRdb lists one record per CDR3 protein. The sample shows about 360,000 distinct CDR3 sequences, 20% of them seen only once. The sample comprised blood, either unsorted or a sorted T cell fraction (not recorded which). The receptors here all came from a male donor with ankylosing spondylitis or in good health (not recorded which).

This sequence joins TRBV20-1 and TRBJ2-7; D may be TRBD1 or TRBD2 (5 bases each). V gave up 5 bases and J gave up 4 bases, with 21 bases separating them. Germline V gives CDR1 DFQATT, CDR2 SNEGSKA (reference sequence). The length of the CDR3 is 15 residues. The CDR3 nucleotides are TGCAGTGCTGTCCACCCGGGGCACATAGGGTACGAGCAGTACTTC. Amino acid sequence: CSAVHPGHIGYEQYF.

This clonotype was counted between two and nine times. The chain links TRBV5-6 to TRBJ2-1; 13 positions agree with TRBD2. V gave up 4 bases and J gave up 14 bases; unmatched junction bases: 3. The CDR3 extends over 12 amino acids. Germline assignment: CDR1 SGHDT and CDR2 YYEEEE. The CDR3 nucleotides are TGTGCCAGCAGCCCGGGACTAGCGGGGAAGTTCTTC. Its translation is CASSPGLAGKFF.

Concerning this clonotype itself: Sequence at one end of the junction differs from germline and may be a read error. This chain connects TRBV12-3 or TRBV12-4 to TRBJ1-2; 9 nucleotides align to TRBD1. CDR3 size: 14 residues. The CDR3, as DNA: TGTGCCAGCACTTTACAGGGGGCGCGTGGGGGCTACACCTTC. Amino acids: CASTLQGARGGYTF.

There are a few counts of this clonotype. The V and J genes are TRBV29-1 and TRBJ2-3; no clear D gene. The CDR3 covers 13 residues. Trimming removed 3 bases from V and 0 bases from J, with 7 bases in between. Germline assignment: CDR1 SQVTM and CDR2 ANQGSEA. CDR3 region: CSVDRTSTDTQYF. The CDR3 bases are TGCAGCGTTGACAGAACCAGCACAGATACGCAGTATTTT.

There are many counts of this clonotype. The V gene is TRBV12-3 or TRBV12-4, the J gene TRBJ2-1; no firm D call. The CDR3 runs to 15 residues. The V end lost 6 bases, the J end lost 4 bases, and 16 bases lay between the germline ends. The CDR3 DNA reads TGTGCCAGCAGCCTCGGAAGAACATCTTACAATGAGCAGTTCTTC. Translation gives CASSLGRTSYNEQFF.

The chain has TRBV24-1 and TRBJ2-5; D not resolved. In germline, CDR1 is KGHDR, CDR2 SFDVKD. V was clipped by 0 bases and J by 5 bases, with 3 bases between them. The CDR3 covers 12 residues. CDR3 nucleotides: TGTGCCACCAGTGATTTGACGGAGACCCAGTACTTC. Protein product: CATSDLTETQYF.

This clonotype was counted a single time. This chain joins TRBV2 and TRBJ2-3; D unresolved. This CDR3 contains 17 residues. Between the trimmed V and J ends, which lost 2 bases and 0 bases, there was a span of 15 bases. Germline CDR1 reads SNHLY; CDR2 reads FYNNEI. The CDR3 sequence: CASSESPVETSTDTQYF. In DNA form, the CDR3 reads TGTGCCAGCAGTGAATCCCCTGTAGAAACTAGCACAGATACGCAGTATTTT. The complete variable domain, with remaining parts taken from reference TRBV2 and TRBJ2-3, reads EPEVTQTPSHQVTQMGQEVILRCVPISNHLYFYWYRQILGQKVEFLVSFYNNEISEKSEIFDDQFSVERPDGSNFTLKIRSTKLEDSAMYFCASSESPVETSTDTQYFGPGTRLTVL.

This clonotype showed up just a few times. The chain uses TRBV20-1 and TRBJ2-1; 8 positions agree with TRBD2. Germline CDR1 reads DFQATT; CDR2 reads SNEGSKA (reference sequence). The ends lost 6 bases at V and 4 bases at J; junction bases unmatched: 17. This CDR3 spans 17 amino acids. The CDR3 DNA follows: TGCAGTGCGCCTCCTCAAGCGGGGGCCCCTCTTTACAATGAGCAGTTCTTC. Protein: CSAPPQAGAPLYNEQFF.

A few counts support this clonotype. V usage is TRBV7-9 and J usage is TRBJ2-7, with TRBD1 matching over 10 bases. V shed 2 bases, J shed 5 bases, and the junction held 12 bases outside the gene matches. The CDR3 spans 17 residues. From germline, CDR1 is SEHNR and CDR2 FQNEAQ (reference sequence). CDR3 bases: TGTGCCAGCAGCTTACCCCCTCCTCGGGACAGGGGCCACGAGCAGTACTTC. It is translated as CASSLPPPRDRGHEQYF.

This rearrangement joins TRBV28 to TRBJ2-1, with 14 bases aligning to TRBD2. The CDR3 spans 17 residues. J was trimmed by 5 bases and V by 3 bases; bases with no gene match: 6. Germline values: CDR1 MDHEN, CDR2 SYDVKM. The CDR3 sequence: CASSLPGLAGANNEQFF. As DNA, the CDR3 is TGTGCCAGCAGTTTGCCGGGACTAGCGGGAGCTAACAATGAGCAGTTCTTC.

The sample holds a few counts of this clonotype. The chain uses TRBV11-2 and TRBJ2-7, with 7 nucleotides matching TRBD1. The V and J ends lost 0 bases and 3 bases, in that order; junction bases with no gene match: 5. This CDR3 is built from 15 residues. Germline V gene data show CDR1 as SGHAT and CDR2 as FQNNGV. For the CDR3, the DNA is TGTGCCAGCAGCTTAGAACCGGGACAGTACTACGAGCAGTACTTC. Translated: CASSLEPGQYYEQYF.

The chain employs TRBV12-3 or TRBV12-4 and TRBJ2-5; no definite D call. The V and J ends lost 6 bases and 2 bases respectively, with 4 bases between them. The CDR3 runs to 11 residues. CDR3 amino acids: CASSIQETQYF. The CDR3 bases are TGTGCCAGCAGCATACAAGAGACCCAGTACTTC.

The chain uses TRBV5-1 and TRBJ1-4; TRBD1 might be the D (5 bases). V was cut by 9 bases and J by 5 bases, with 17 bases left in between. The CDR3 is made up of 14 amino acids. CDR1 SGHRS and CDR2 YFSETQ come from the germline V gene. In nucleotides, the CDR3 is TGCGCCATTTCGCCAAAGGGGCCGAATGAAAAACTGTTTTTT. Translation: CAISPKGPNEKLFF. Variable domain in full (rest from reference TRBV5-1 and TRBJ1-4): KAGVTQTPRYLIKTRGQQVTLSCSPISGHRSVSWYQQTPGQGLQFLFEYFSETQRNKGNFPGRFSGRQFSNSRSEMNVSTLELGDSALYLCAISPKGPNEKLFFGSGTQLSVL.

The chain has TRBV4-1 and TRBJ2-3; a possible D gene is TRBD2 (6 bases). Trimming took off 6 bases at V and 3 bases at J, with 10 bases between the two ends. Germline V gene lookup returns CDR1 MGHRA and CDR2 YSYEKL. The length of the CDR3 is 13 residues. The CDR3 DNA sequence: TGCGCCAGCAGGGAGGGGCCGACAGATACGCAGTATTTT. This encodes CASREGPTDTQYF.

The chain couples TRBV7-9 to TRBJ2-7, with unresolved D. With 5 bases removed from V and 4 bases from J, the gap between germline ends came to 15 bases. The CDR3 runs 14 residues. Germline V gene sequence: CDR1 SEHNR, CDR2 FQNEAQ (reference sequence). This CDR3 is CASSPRFSGYEQYF. As DNA, the CDR3 is TGTGCCAGCAGCCCGCGTTTTTCTGGGTACGAGCAGTACTTC.

V usage is TRBV6-1 and J usage is TRBJ2-5; D is possibly TRBD2 (6 bases). The germline V gene has CDR1 MNHNS and CDR2 SASEGT. V gave up 6 bases and J gave up 4 bases, with 15 bases separating them. This CDR3 is built from 14 residues. The CDR3 reads CASSDGRGRETQYF. DNA of the CDR3: TGTGCCAGCAGCGACGGACGGGGGAGAGAGACCCAGTACTTC.

This clonotype was counted a few times. Mismatch with germline at one junction end may stem from a read error. The chain uses TRBV28 and TRBJ2-5; D is ambiguous. The CDR3 totals 12 residues. Germline V gene data show CDR1 as MDHEN and CDR2 as SYDVKM. The CDR3 here is CASSSYQGTQYF. The CDR3 DNA reads as TGTGCCAGCAGTAGCTACCAAGGGACCCAGTACTTC.

The sample holds a few counts of this clonotype. The rearrangement links TRBV5-6 to TRBJ2-1, with 7 bases fitting TRBD2. This CDR3 spans 16 amino acids. The germline V gene encodes CDR1 SGHDT and CDR2 YYEEEE. After removal of 0 bases from V and 7 bases from J, the junction contained 10 bases not matched to a gene. As DNA, the CDR3 is TGTGCCAGCAGCTTGGCTGGACGGGGGGTGGGAAATGAGCAGTTCTTC. This codes for CASSLAGRGVGNEQFF.

This clonotype came up a few times. V usage is TRBV7-2 and J usage is TRBJ2-7, with D possibly TRBD2 on 6 matching bases. Germline V gives CDR1 SGHTA, CDR2 FQGNSA. V dropped 3 bases and J dropped 6 bases, with 9 bases sitting between them. The CDR3 contains 12 residues. The CDR3 protein is CASSFSGVEQYF. CDR3 bases: TGTGCCAGCAGCTTCTCGGGGGTCGAGCAGTACTTC.

This clonotype was picked up a small number of times. This rearrangement joins TRBV10-1 to TRBJ2-1; D may match TRBD1 or TRBD2 (5 bases each). CDR1 is WNHNN and CDR2 is SYGVQD in the germline V gene (reference sequence). CDR3 size: 14 residues. The V and J ends lost 6 bases and 9 bases respectively, with 18 bases between them. CDR3: CASSDKLGELEQFF. The CDR3 nucleotides are TGCGCCAGCAGCGATAAATTAGGGGAGCTTGAGCAGTTCTTC.

The rearrangement uses TRBV4-1 and TRBJ2-5; 7 bases line up with TRBD2. CDR1 and CDR2 (germline): MGHRA, YSYEKL. The CDR3 has 17 amino acids. Trimming cost V 4 bases and J 5 bases; bases outside gene matches: 16. The CDR3 sequence: CASSPPWTRISGETQYF. The CDR3 DNA sequence: TGCGCCAGCAGCCCACCTTGGACTAGGATCTCTGGGGAGACCCAGTACTTC.